This T cell receptor beta chain came from a study of CD4+ T cells in melanoma. Findings and caveats of the study: Diverse differentiation states were reported for melanoma neoantigen-specific CD4+ T cells. CD8+ T cell, macrophage and B cell function reportedly correlated with neoantigen-specific CD4+ T cells.

Regarding this clone: What it recognizes is unknown.

Here immunoSEQ multiplex PCR was the method, and the copy in TCRdb shows in-frame clones only, minus some. The data hold roughly 120,000 clones, with 92% observed a single time. This CDR3 has 15 amino acids. The V gene end was trimmed by 5 bases and the J gene end by 6 bases; junction bases not matched to a gene: 5. Germline CDR1 SGHTA, CDR2 FQGTGA. Sequencing was done on a sample of peripheral blood. This sequence originates from a human donor with melanoma. V is TRBV7-3 and J is TRBJ2-3; TRBD2 matches at 13 bases. The CDR3: CASSLGLAGADTQYF. The CDR3 DNA reads TGTGCCAGCAGCCTCGGACTAGCGGGAGCGGATACGCAGTATTTT.